Sequencing of this TCR beta chain was carried out in a study of T cell responses to AZD1222 COVID-19 vaccine. Study background: Pooled together were second doses at about 4 or about 12 weeks. General observations from the study: The study reported that nearly half of spike-specific TCRs target unmutated variant regions. Clonal diversity was possibly underestimated, and the donors were mostly white British, with more females.

To note about this clone: Its target is not known.

Clones were sequenced by immunoSEQ multiplex PCR, and TCRdb holds only the in-frame ones, with some missing. The sample has about 180,000 clones; around nine tenths are singletons. The clonotype was recovered from an adult in good health. The sample here was peripheral blood, taken on day 0 of AZD1222 vaccination.

As DNA, the CDR3 is TGCGCCAGCAGCTTTAACGACGGGACTAGCGGCAGGCGGGAGCAGTACTTC. Residues: CASSFNDGTSGRREQYF. The genes are TRBV5-1 and TRBJ2-7; TRBD2 matches 11 bases. There are 17 residues in the CDR3. Germline V gives CDR1 SGHRS, CDR2 YFSETQ. J was trimmed by 7 bases and V by 2 bases; bases with no gene match: 14.